This T cell receptor beta chain was sequenced in a study of shared clonotypes between healthy human individuals. Some clones are missing from TCRdb's copy, which holds only in-frame ones; the method was immunoSEQ multiplex PCR. This sample has some 980,000 clones, with approximately 76% found just once. This clone occurred once. Its specificity is not known. Findings of the study overall: Some clonotypes were shared by all four sorted-subset donors, while others were not shared. The non-shared ones had lower generation probabilities than the shared ones.

In germline, CDR1 is LNHNV, CDR2 YYDKDF (reference sequence). The length of the CDR3 is 16 residues. Trimming at V came to 8 bases and at J to 0 bases, leaving 10 bases not matched to a gene. The sequencing sample was made of memory CD4+ T cells sorted from blood. As to subset: CD45RA-negative fraction. The rearrangement uses TRBV15 and TRBJ2-1; TRBD1 matches 7 bases. The receptor was isolated from a young man in good health. CDR3 coding DNA: TGTGCCACCGCCGGGTATGAGGGGGCCTCCTACAATGAGCAGTTCTTC. Translation gives CATAGYEGASYNEQFF.